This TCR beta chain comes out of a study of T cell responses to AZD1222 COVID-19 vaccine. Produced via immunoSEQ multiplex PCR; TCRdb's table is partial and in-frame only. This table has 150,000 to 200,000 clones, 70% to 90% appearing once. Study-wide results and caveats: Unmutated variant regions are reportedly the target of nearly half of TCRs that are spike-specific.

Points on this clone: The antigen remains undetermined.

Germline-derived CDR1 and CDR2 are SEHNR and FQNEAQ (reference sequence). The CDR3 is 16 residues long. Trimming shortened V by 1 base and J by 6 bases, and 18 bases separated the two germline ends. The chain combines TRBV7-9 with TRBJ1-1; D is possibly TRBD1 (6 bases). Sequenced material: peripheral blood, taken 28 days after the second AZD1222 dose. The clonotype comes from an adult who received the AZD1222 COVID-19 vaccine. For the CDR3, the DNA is TGTGCCAGCAGCTTAGATCTTACAGGGTTGGATGCTGAAGCTTTCTTT. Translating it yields CASSLDLTGLDAEAFF.